These T cell receptor beta chains were read from a single sample in a study of control samples from healthy donors and cancer patients. Profiled with immunoSEQ multiplex PCR; TCRdb holds only in-frame clones, not every one. Counted here are 85,000 to 100,000 clones, about 92% occurring once; the ten biggest clones make up about 8.8%. The sample consisted of blood. The source of these receptors is a young man in good health. CDR3s include the opening cysteine and the closing phenylalanine or tryptophan. The D gene is left open where the match is weak. Clone size is shown for a subset of rows, as once, few, many or a class of expanded clone.

size	V	J	D	DNA	CDR3
NA	TRBV27	TRBJ1-1	TRBD1	TGTGCCAGCAGTTTACCGGGACAGGAAGCTTTCTTT	CASSLPGQEAFF
NA	TRBV4-3	TRBJ2-1	NA	TGCGCCAGCAGCCAACAGGGCAATGAGCAGTTCTTC	CASSQQGNEQFF
NA	TRBV7-9	TRBJ1-3	TRBD1	TGTGCCAGCAGCTTAGGACAGGGAGGAGCGTCGGGATATTTT	CASSLGQGGASGYF
NA	TRBV5-1	TRBJ1-2	TRBD1	TGCGCCAGCAGCGCGCATACGACAGGGGACTATGGCTACACCTTC	CASSAHTTGDYGYTF
NA	TRBV12-5	TRBJ1-3	NA	TGTGCTAGTGGTTTGGGGACAGCGGAAAACACCATATATTTT	CASGLGTAENTIYF
once	TRBV6-1	TRBJ1-2	TRBD1	TGTGCCAGCAGTGAAGCTCGGACAGGGGGTTTTTATGGCTACACCTTC	CASSEARTGGFYGYTF
once	TRBV5-8	TRBJ1-6	NA	TGTGCCAGCAGCGCAATCTCCGGGGCTCCATTATCTCGATTT	CASSAISGAPLSRF
NA	TRBV6-5	TRBJ2-1	NA	TGTGCCAGCAGTATTTCCGGGACGTCGGGGGAGCAGTTCTTC	CASSISGTSGEQFF
once	TRBV12-3/TRBV12-4	TRBJ2-5	NA	TGTGCCAGCAGTCTGGGACTGAAAGAGACCCAGTACTTC	CASSLGLKETQYF
NA	TRBV4-1	TRBJ2-1	NA	TGCGCCAGCATACGCGGCAATGAGCAGTTCTTC	CASIRGNEQFF
NA	TRBV15	TRBJ2-1	TRBD2	TGTGCCGCACAAGAGCGGGAGAACTCCTACAATGAGCAGTTCTTC	CAAQERENSYNEQFF
NA	TRBV21-1	TRBJ2-1	NA	TGTGCCGGATCTCAGGGCCGTTCCTACAATGAGCAGTTCTTC	CAGSQGRSYNEQFF
NA	TRBV12-3/TRBV12-4	TRBJ2-7	NA	TGTGCCAGCAGTTTGGTCCGGTCTATGGAGCAGTACTTC	CASSLVRSMEQYF
once	TRBV7-2	TRBJ2-7	TRBD1	TGTGCCAGCAGCTCCAAACTGGGACAGGGCTGGGAGCAGTACTTC	CASSSKLGQGWEQYF
NA	TRBV19	TRBJ2-5	NA	TGTGCCAGTAGTAGGGACTCGGACATCCACCAAGAGACCCAGTACTTC	CASSRDSDIHQETQYF
NA	TRBV30	TRBJ2-4	TRBD1	TGTGCCTGGAGCCTTAAACAGGGGACCTTTGCCTCGACCAAAAACATTCAGTACTTC	CAWSLKQGTFASTKNIQYF
once	TRBV15	TRBJ1-2	NA	TGTGCCACCAGCATCGGGCGGTCTCCTAACTATGGCTACACCTTC	CATSIGRSPNYGYTF
NA	TRBV7-2	TRBJ1-5	NA	TGTGCCAGCAGCTTCTCCCATGATCAGCCCCAGCATTTT	CASSFSHDQPQHF
NA	TRBV19	TRBJ1-5	NA	TGTGCCAGTAGTATTGGTGGTGCCCGAGGGAGCAATCAGCCCCAGCATTTT	CASSIGGARGSNQPQHF
NA	TRBV18	TRBJ2-2	NA	TGTGCCAGCTCACCACGGGAAGGAGTGGGGACCGGGGAGCTGTTTTTT	CASSPREGVGTGELFF
NA	TRBV3-1/TRBV3-2	TRBJ2-5	NA	TGTGCCAGCAGCCTTCCAGGGGAGACCCAGTACTTC	CASSLPGETQYF
NA	TRBV27	TRBJ1-1	NA	TGTGCCAGCATAGGCCAGGGCACCGGGAGCACTGAAGCTTTCTTT	CASIGQGTGSTEAFF
NA	TRBV7-2	TRBJ1-2	NA	TGTGCCAGCAGCCGTAACAGGGCCGGCTACACCTTC	CASSRNRAGYTF
NA	TRBV11-2	TRBJ1-6	TRBD1	TGTGCCAGCAAACCGACAGGGTGGAGGAATTCACCCCTCCACTTT	CASKPTGWRNSPLHF
NA	TRBV29-1	TRBJ2-7	NA	TGCAGCGCCCAGGGCGAGGGCGAGCAGTACTTC	CSAQGEGEQYF
NA	TRBV5-8	TRBJ2-1	TRBD2	TGTGCCAGCAGCTTCGGGACTAGCAAGCCACCTAATGAGCAGTTCTTC	CASSFGTSKPPNEQFF
NA	TRBV6-4	TRBJ2-1	TRBD2	TGTGCCAGCAGTGACCGAGCGGGAGGAAACAATGAGCAGTTCTTC	CASSDRAGGNNEQFF
NA	TRBV6-5	TRBJ1-2	NA	TGTGCCAGCAGCGAGACAGAAAGTGGCTATGGCTACACCTTC	CASSETESGYGYTF
NA	TRBV4-1	TRBJ1-2	TRBD1	TGCGCCAGCAGCCAAGGGGTGCAGGGGGCGCGTATGGTCTATGGCTACACCTTC	CASSQGVQGARMVYGYTF
NA	TRBV29-1	TRBJ2-7	NA	TGCAGCGTGGGCTCCTACGAGCAGTACTTC	CSVGSYEQYF
NA	TRBV25-1	TRBJ2-1	TRBD2	TGTGCCAGCAGTGAAAAGCGGGAGCTGGGTGAGCAGTTCTTC	CASSEKRELGEQFF
few	TRBV5-1	TRBJ1-1	NA	TGCGCCAGCAGCTTCGGGCTGCTGAACACTGAAGCTTTCTTT	CASSFGLLNTEAFF
NA	TRBV5-6	TRBJ2-5	TRBD2	TGTGCCAGCAGCTTGCGACTAGCGGAAGAGACCCAGTACTTC	CASSLRLAEETQYF
few	TRBV18	TRBJ1-1	TRBD1	TGTGCCAGCTGGTCGGGACAGGGGACCTTGAACACTGAAGCTTTCTTT	CASWSGQGTLNTEAFF
once	TRBV7-3	TRBJ2-5	NA	TGTGCCAGCAGCTTAACGTTAACGGAGACCCAGTACTTC	CASSLTLTETQYF
NA	TRBV4-1	TRBJ2-7	NA	TGCGCCAGCAGCCAAGGTCCGATCTCCTACGAGCAGTACTTC	CASSQGPISYEQYF
NA	TRBV6-5	TRBJ1-1	NA	TGTGCCAGCAGTTACTCGTCCGCGGGGAACACTGAAGCTTTCTTT	CASSYSSAGNTEAFF
NA	TRBV7-8	TRBJ2-5	TRBD1	TGTGCCAGCTATAGGGACAGCCAAGAGACCCAGTACTTC	CASYRDSQETQYF
NA	TRBV27	TRBJ1-6	NA	TGTGCCAGCAGTTTATCGTCAGTATCACCCCTCCACTTT	CASSLSSVSPLHF
NA	TRBV5-6	TRBJ2-1	NA	TGTGCCAGCAGCTTGTTGTGGGGAGAGAATGAGCAGTTCTTC	CASSLLWGENEQFF
NA	TRBV3-1/TRBV3-2	TRBJ2-7	TRBD2	TGTGCCAGCAGCGGACCAAGCGGGGGGTCCTCGTTAGTCCACGAGCAGTACTTC	CASSGPSGGSSLVHEQYF
NA	TRBV7-2	TRBJ1-5	NA	TGTGCCAGCAGCTACGCCGGGGGCGACGCGTGGCCCCAGCATTTT	CASSYAGGDAWPQHF
NA	TRBV7-9	TRBJ1-1	NA	TGTGCCAGCAGCTTATCGGGTTCTGAAGCTTTCTTT	CASSLSGSEAFF
once	TRBV15	TRBJ1-1	NA	TGTGCCACAAGCCGGGACAAGAACACTGAAGCTTTCTTT	CATSRDKNTEAFF
NA	TRBV5-1	TRBJ2-6	NA	TGCGCCAGCAGCTTACAGCTACTGTCAATCAAAGGGGAGCGCGGGGCCAACGTCCTGACTTTC	CASSLQLLSIKGERGANVLTF
NA	TRBV5-1	TRBJ2-1	NA	TGCGCCAGCAGCTTGAGCAGGGAAGCGGACAATGAGCAGTTCTTC	CASSLSREADNEQFF
NA	TRBV13	TRBJ2-7	TRBD2	TGTGCCAGCAGCTTCCTCCGGGCGACTAGCGGGATCTACGAGCAGTACTTC	CASSFLRATSGIYEQYF
NA	TRBV7-6	TRBJ2-3	NA	TGTGCCAGCAGCTTAGTAGATACGCAGTATTTT	CASSLVDTQYF
NA	TRBV27	TRBJ1-2	NA	TGTGCCAGCAGTTTATCCGGGACTCGTGGCTACACCTTC	CASSLSGTRGYTF
NA	TRBV2	TRBJ1-5	NA	TGTGCCAGCGACGCCGGAGGCAATCAGCCCCAGCATTTT	CASDAGGNQPQHF
NA	TRBV19	TRBJ1-6	NA	TGTGCCAGTAGTATGGCGCTCCTGCGAACCTCACCCCTCCACTTT	CASSMALLRTSPLHF
NA	TRBV12-3/TRBV12-4	TRBJ2-2	NA	TGTGCCACCGGTTCGCAGAACACCGGGGAGCTGTTTTTT	CATGSQNTGELFF
NA	TRBV4-1	TRBJ2-7	TRBD1	TGCGCCAGCAGCCTCCGGGACAGGGGGTACGAGCAGTACTTC	CASSLRDRGYEQYF
NA	TRBV18	TRBJ2-6	NA	TGTGCCAGCTCACCAGCGGCTGGGGCCAACGTCCTGACTTTC	CASSPAAGANVLTF
NA	TRBV7-9	TRBJ1-4	NA	TGTGCCAGCAGCTTAGGTGTGGGGACCCCTAATGAAAAACTGTTTTTT	CASSLGVGTPNEKLFF